Detailed here is one T cell receptor beta chain. This clone has more than one count but fewer than ten. The antigen this receptor binds is unknown. No quality values exist for individual bases; no much larger clone is one base distant. This entry belongs to a study of blood T cell repertoires in COVID-19 (dated by TCRdb to 2019 to 2021). Turning to the overall study: Collaborator samples came from the United States, Italy and Spain and covered acute and convalescent phases of COVID-19. Deeply sampled blood TCRbeta repertoires from subjects exposed to, actively infected with, or recovered from COVID-19 were included in the dataset. The samples were drawn from the first 160 participants of the ongoing ImmuneRACE study and from some 1,300 subjects provided by 6 global collaborators. HLA class I and class II types, where available, came from metadata supplied by the sample provider rather than from assay-based typing. The material from the prospective study consisted of cDNA or gDNA derived from T cells, B-cell-depleted T cells, or PBMCs. The repertoires were released in a freely available public database meant as a resource for research on the immune response to SARS-CoV-2. Nearly every sample came with metadata listing a de-identified subject ID, COVID-19 status, age in years and sex. The full study reports these points: How much clinical and demographic metadata was included differed by source and by participant, and the metadata was provided uncurated.

The immunoSEQ Assay, a bias-controlled multiplex PCR, was used to amplify TCRbeta CDR3 regions from genomic DNA. From the authors' description of their analysis: Nucleated cell counts per sample were estimated from amplification of reference gene primers within the assay. Sequence reads were collapsed and filtered to measure the absolute abundance of every unique TCRbeta CDR3 rearrangement. For each sample, productive Simpson clonality was calculated as the square root of Simpson's diversity index over productive rearrangements. In its TCRdb copy, this immuneACCESS table keeps in-frame sequences only and misses some clones. Where compared with another copy, unresolved V genes explain less than half of these, and the others have no known cause. D and trimming come from the DNA, and the V and J calls and clone size come from that table. A total of about 160,000 clones appear in this sample, less than 85% of them only once. 15% to 20% of the sample goes to the ten largest clones.

Participants in the prospective study were aged about 18 to 90 years, lived in some 24 United States geographic areas, and enrolled through a virtual design. In the prospective study, cohorts were assigned on the basis of participant-reported clinical history obtained from a screening survey and a study questionnaire. For ImmuneRACE Cohort 3, a participant was defined as recovered based on two consecutive negative NP/OP PCR tests, clearance by a healthcare professional, or resolution of symptoms. Mobile phlebotomists in the prospective study collected whole blood, serum and a nasopharyngeal or oropharyngeal swab from every participant. Prospective study participants could optionally give additional blood draws and questionnaires over an approximately two-month period. Blood samples from the prospective study were shipped frozen or at room temperature prior to DNA extraction. Sequences were obtained from PBMCs or T cells enriched from blood (not recorded which). This TCR derives from a man aged 55 to 70 who had recovered from COVID-19.

The CDR3 region reads CASSLRDRDYGYTF. In nucleotide form, the sequence is TGTGCCAGCAGTTTAAGGGACAGAGACTATGGCTACACCTTC. In this chain, TRBV27 is recombined with TRBJ1-2; TRBD1 agrees with 7 junctional bases. V trim: 2 bases; J trim: 3 bases; unmatched bases: 3. The CDR3 goes from the cysteine to the phenylalanine over 14 residues. Only the CDR3 DNA is retained, 42 bases long and in frame from the first base. Based on the germline V gene (reference sequence), the CDR1 and CDR2 sequences are MNHEY and SMNVEV.